Below, one T cell receptor beta chain is given with its context. For each CDR3 protein, TCRdb gives one entry from its re-call of the 5' RACE reads, without DNA. Recorded for this sample: around 380,000 distinct CDR3 sequences. CDR1 is MNHEY and CDR2 is SVGAGI in the germline V gene. This CDR3 is built from 17 residues. This entry comes from a study of monozygotic twins with inflammatory bowel disease. The chain employs TRBV6-5 and TRBJ2-2; the TRBD2 assignment by TCRdb is unverifiable without DNA. The sample consisted of blood. The source of this sequence is a human donor with ulcerative colitis or Crohn's disease, or a healthy co-twin of an affected twin (not recorded which). This chain's CDR3 is CASSYPLAGGSTGELFF.